This T cell receptor (beta chain) was sequenced in a study of cytomegalovirus exposure and HLA in healthy donors. Germline V gene data show CDR1 as LNHDA and CDR2 as SQIVND (reference sequence). The CDR3 is made up of 14 amino acids. J gave up 3 bases and V 7 bases, and 5 bases lay outside the gene matches. Researchers ran the PCR with 60 Vbeta and 13 Jbeta primers. The data were produced by immunoSEQ multiplex PCR, yet TCRdb's version contains in-frame clones alone and is incomplete. The data contain about 180,000 clones, around 82% of them singletons. The TCR originated in a woman younger than 45 in good health and CMV-seropositive. The chain has TRBV19 and TRBJ2-2, with 7 bases that match TRBD1. Sample: PBMCs. CDR3 in amino acids: CASKTGSDTGELFF. In DNA form, the CDR3 reads TGTGCCAGTAAGACAGGGTCTGACACCGGGGAGCTGTTTTTT.